This T cell receptor beta chain was captured in a study of OX40 agonist ivuxolimab in advanced cancers. Findings and limits, study-wide: Normalized T-cell clonal expansion was also low in some nonresponders.

The CDR3 extends over 16 amino acids. Per germline, CDR1 SGHDT and CDR2 YYEEEE. V lost 0 bases to trimming and J lost 4 bases, with 14 bases between them. Regarding this clone: Antigen: not known.

The method was immunoSEQ multiplex PCR; TCRdb's version includes in-frame clones alone and lacks a portion of them. Of under 95,000 clones listed, around 88% are singletons. This clonotype originated in an adult with an advanced solid tumor such as melanoma, head and neck, liver or kidney cancer. The sample consisted of CD4+ or CD8+ T cells sorted from blood, taken in a trial of the OX40 agonist ivuxolimab. The rearrangement uses TRBV5-6 and TRBJ2-1; no definite D call. CDR3 DNA: TGTGCCAGCAGCTTGGGGGCCAGCACCAGATACAATGAGCAGTTCTTC. This translates into CASSLGASTRYNEQFF.